This T cell receptor beta chain was identified in a study of shared clonotypes between healthy human individuals. Study summary: Ranging from 18 to 49 in age, donors were two women and three men.

Every subset had its genomic DNA shared out evenly among several immunoSEQ plates. TCRdb keeps only in-frame clones here, not all; method: immunoSEQ multiplex PCR. The sample records about 1 million clones, 78% being singletons. From germline, CDR1 is MNHEY and CDR2 SMNVEV (reference sequence). V lost 6 bases to trimming and J lost 1 base, with 15 bases between them. The CDR3 totals 15 residues. The sample consisted of memory CD4+ T cells from PBMCs. As to subset: CD45RA-negative fraction. This rearrangement joins TRBV27 to TRBJ1-1; D is perhaps TRBD1 (6 bases). The source is a man between 18 and 35 years old in good health. Some clones in this sample may be carry-over from other donors' samples. The CDR3 coding sequence is TGTGCCAGCAGCGGAAGGGGGGGGTGGAACACTGAAGCTTTCTTT. Its protein is CASSGRGGWNTEAFF.